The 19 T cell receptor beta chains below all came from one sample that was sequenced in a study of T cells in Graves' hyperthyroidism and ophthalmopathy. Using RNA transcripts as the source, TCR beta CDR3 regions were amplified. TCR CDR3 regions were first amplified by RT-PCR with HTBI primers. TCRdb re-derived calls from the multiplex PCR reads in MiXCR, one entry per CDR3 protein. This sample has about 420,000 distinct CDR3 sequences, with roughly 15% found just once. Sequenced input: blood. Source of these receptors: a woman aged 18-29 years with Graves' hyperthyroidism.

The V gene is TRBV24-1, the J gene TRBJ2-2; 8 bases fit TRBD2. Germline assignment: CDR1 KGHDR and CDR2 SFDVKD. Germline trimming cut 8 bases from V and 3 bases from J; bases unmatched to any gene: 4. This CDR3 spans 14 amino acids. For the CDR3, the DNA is TGTGCCACCACCGGGACTAGGGACACCGGGGAGCTGTTTTTT. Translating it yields CATTGTRDTGELFF.

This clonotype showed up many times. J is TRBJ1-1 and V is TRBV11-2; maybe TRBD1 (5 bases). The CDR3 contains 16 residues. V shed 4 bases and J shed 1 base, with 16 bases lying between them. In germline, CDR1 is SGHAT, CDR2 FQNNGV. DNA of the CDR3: TGTGCCAGCAGCTCTACCCCCGCGGGGCCGAACACTGAAGCTTTCTTT. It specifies CASSSTPAGPNTEAFF.

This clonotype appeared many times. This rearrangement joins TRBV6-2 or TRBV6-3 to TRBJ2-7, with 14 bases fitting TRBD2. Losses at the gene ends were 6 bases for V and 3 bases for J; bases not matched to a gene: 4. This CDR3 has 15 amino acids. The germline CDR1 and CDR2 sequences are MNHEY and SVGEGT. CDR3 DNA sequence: TGTGCCAGCAGCACGGGACTAGCGGGAGACTACGAGCAGTACTTC. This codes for CASSTGLAGDYEQYF.

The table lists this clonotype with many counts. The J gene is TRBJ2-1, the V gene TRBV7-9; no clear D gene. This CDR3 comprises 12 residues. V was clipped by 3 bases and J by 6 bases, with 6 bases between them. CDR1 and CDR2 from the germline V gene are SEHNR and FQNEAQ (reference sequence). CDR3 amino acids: CASSLAVNEQFF. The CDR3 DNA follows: TGTGCCAGCAGCTTGGCGGTCAATGAGCAGTTCTTC.

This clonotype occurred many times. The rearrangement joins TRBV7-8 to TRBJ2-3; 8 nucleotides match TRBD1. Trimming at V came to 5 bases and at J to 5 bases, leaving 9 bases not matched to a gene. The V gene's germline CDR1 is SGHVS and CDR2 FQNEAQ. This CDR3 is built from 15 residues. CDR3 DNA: TGTGCCAGCAGCCCACAGGGGGTTCGTGAAGATACGCAGTATTTT. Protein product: CASSPQGVREDTQYF.

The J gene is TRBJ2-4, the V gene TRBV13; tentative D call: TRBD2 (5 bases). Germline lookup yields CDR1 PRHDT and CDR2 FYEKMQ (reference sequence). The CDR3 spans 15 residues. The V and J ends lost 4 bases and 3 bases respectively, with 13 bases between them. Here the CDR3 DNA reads TGTGCCAGCAGCTCCCTTCCCGAGGGCAAAAACATTCAGTACTTC. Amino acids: CASSSLPEGKNIQYF. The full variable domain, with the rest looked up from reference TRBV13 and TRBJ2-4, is AAGVIQSPRHLIKEKRETATLKCYPIPRHDTVYWYQQGPGQDPQFLISFYEKMQSDKGSIPDRFSAQQFSDYHSELNMSSLELGDSALYFCASSSLPEGKNIQYFGAGTRLSVL.

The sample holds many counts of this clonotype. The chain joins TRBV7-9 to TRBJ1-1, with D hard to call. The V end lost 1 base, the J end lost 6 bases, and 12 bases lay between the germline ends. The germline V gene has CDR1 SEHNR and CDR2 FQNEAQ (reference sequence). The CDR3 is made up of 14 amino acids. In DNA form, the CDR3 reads TGTGCCAGCAGCTTAGGCCTAGCGCAGGCTGAAGCTTTCTTT. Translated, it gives CASSLGLAQAEAFF.

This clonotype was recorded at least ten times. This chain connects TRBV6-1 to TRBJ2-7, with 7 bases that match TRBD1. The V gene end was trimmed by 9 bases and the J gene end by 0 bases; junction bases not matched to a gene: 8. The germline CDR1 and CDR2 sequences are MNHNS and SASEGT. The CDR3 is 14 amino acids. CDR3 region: CASRPGTVSYEQYF. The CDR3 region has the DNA TGTGCCAGTAGACCCGGGACAGTCTCCTACGAGCAGTACTTC.

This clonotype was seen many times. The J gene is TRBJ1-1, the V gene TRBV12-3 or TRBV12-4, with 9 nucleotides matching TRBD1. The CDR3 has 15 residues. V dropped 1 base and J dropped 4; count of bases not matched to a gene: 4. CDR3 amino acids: CASSLGTGVSTEAFF. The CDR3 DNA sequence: TGTGCCAGCAGTTTAGGGACAGGGGTTTCCACTGAAGCTTTCTTT.

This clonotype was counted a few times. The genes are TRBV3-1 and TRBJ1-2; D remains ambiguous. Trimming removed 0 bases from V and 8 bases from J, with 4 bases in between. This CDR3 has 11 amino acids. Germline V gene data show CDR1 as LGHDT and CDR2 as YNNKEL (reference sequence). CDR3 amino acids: CASSQEGGYTF. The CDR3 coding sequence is TGTGCCAGCAGCCAAGAAGGGGGCTACACCTTC.

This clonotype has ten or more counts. CDR3 in amino acids: CASTASGAQETQYF. The CDR3 nucleotides are TGTGCCAGCACCGCGAGCGGAGCCCAAGAGACCCAGTACTTC. The chain joins TRBV6-1 to TRBJ2-5, with TRBD2 as a possible D gene (5 bases). Per the germline V gene, CDR1 is MNHNS and CDR2 is SASEGT. V was pared by 7 bases and J by 1 base, with 13 bases between. The CDR3 covers 14 residues.

CDR3 sequence (DNA): TGTGCCAGCTCACCGGCCGGCAGGGCATCCTCCTACGAGCAGTACTTC. It encodes CASSPAGRASSYEQYF. The rearrangement joins TRBV18 to TRBJ2-7, with D possibly TRBD1 on 5 matching bases. The V gene lost 3 bases and the J gene lost 0 bases, with 15 bases spanning the gap. The CDR3 covers 16 residues. Germline V lookup: CDR1 KGHSH, CDR2 LQKENI.

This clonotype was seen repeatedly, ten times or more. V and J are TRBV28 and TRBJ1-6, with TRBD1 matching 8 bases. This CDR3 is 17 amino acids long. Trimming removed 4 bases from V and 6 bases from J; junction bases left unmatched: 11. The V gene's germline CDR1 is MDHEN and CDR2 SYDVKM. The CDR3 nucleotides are TGTGCCAGCAGTTCACCGCAGGGGGCCAGTTTTAATTCACCCCTCCACTTT. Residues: CASSSPQGASFNSPLHF. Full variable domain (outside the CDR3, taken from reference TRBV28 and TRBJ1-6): DVKVTQSSRYLVKRTGEKVFLECVQDMDHENMFWYRQDPGLGLRLIYFSYDVKMKEKGDIPEGYSVSREKKERFSLILESASTNQTSMYLCASSSPQGASFNSPLHFGNGTRLTVT.

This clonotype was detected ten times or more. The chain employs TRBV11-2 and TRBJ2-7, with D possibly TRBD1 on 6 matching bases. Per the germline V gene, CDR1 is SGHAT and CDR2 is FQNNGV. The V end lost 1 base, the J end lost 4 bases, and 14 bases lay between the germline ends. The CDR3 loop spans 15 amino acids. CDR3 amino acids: CASSLVGQGKYEQYF. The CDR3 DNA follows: TGTGCCAGCAGCTTAGTCGGCCAGGGGAAGTACGAGCAGTACTTC.

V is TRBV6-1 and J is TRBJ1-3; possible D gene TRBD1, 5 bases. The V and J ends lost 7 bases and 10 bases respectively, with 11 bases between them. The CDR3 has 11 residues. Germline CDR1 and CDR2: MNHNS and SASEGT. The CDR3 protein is CASTEGITIYF. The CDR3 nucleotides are TGTGCCAGCACCGAGGGGATTACCATATATTTT.

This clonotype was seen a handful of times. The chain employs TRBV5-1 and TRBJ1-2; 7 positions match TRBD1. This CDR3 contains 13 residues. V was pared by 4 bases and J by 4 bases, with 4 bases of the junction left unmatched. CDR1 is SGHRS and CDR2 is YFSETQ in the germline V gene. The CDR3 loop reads CASSPGQIYGYTF. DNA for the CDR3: TGCGCCAGCAGCCCGGGACAGATCTATGGCTACACCTTC.

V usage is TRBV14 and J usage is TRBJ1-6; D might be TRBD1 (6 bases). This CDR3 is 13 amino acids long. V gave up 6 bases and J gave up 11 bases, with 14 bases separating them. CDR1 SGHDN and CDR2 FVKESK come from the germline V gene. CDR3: CASSLLQGTPLHF. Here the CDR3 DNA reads TGTGCCAGCAGTCTACTACAGGGTACACCCCTCCACTTT.

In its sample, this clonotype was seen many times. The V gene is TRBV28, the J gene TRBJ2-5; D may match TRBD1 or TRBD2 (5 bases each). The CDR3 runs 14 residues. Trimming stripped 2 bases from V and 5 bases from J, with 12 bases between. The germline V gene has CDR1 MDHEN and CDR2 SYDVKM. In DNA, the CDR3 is TGTGCCAGCAGTTTAGGGACGTTTCTGGAGACCCAGTACTTC. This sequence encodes CASSLGTFLETQYF. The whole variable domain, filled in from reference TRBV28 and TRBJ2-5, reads DVKVTQSSRYLVKRTGEKVFLECVQDMDHENMFWYRQDPGLGLRLIYFSYDVKMKEKGDIPEGYSVSREKKERFSLILESASTNQTSMYLCASSLGTFLETQYFGPGTRLLVL.

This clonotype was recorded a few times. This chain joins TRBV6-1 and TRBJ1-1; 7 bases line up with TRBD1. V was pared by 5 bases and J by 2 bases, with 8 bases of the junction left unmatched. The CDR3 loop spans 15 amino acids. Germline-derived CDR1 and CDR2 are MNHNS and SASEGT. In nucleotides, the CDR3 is TGTGCCAGCAGTACCAGCGGGACAGCCAACACTGAAGCTTTCTTT. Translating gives CASSTSGTANTEAFF.